The rows below give T cell receptor beta chains drawn from one sample of a study of T cells in tumors after PD-1 blockade. The method was immunoSEQ multiplex PCR; TCRdb's version includes in-frame clones alone and lacks a portion of them. The sample carries over 20,000 clones, roughly 85% recorded once. The sample in question was PBMCs, obtained after anti-PD-1 treatment. The receptors shown here come from a human donor with basal cell carcinoma. Each CDR3 is given with its conserved first and last residue. The D gene is left open where the match is weak. Not every row has a clone size; where given, it reads once, few, many or a size class.

clone size: NA; D gene: NA; V gene: TRBV23-1; J gene: TRBJ2-2; CDR3 protein: CASSHTGTANTGELFF; CDR3 DNA: TGCGCCAGCAGTCACACCGGGACCGCGAACACCGGGGAGCTGTTTTTT
clone size: NA; D gene: NA; V gene: TRBV7-9; J gene: TRBJ2-6; CDR3 protein: CASAESSGANVLTF; CDR3 DNA: TGTGCCAGCGCAGAGAGCTCTGGGGCCAACGTCCTGACTTTC
clone size: NA; D gene: NA; V gene: TRBV6-5; J gene: TRBJ1-3; CDR3 protein: CASSYLSLGSLDTIYF; CDR3 DNA: TGTGCCAGCAGTTACTTATCGTTGGGCAGTCTGGACACCATATATTTT
clone size: NA; D gene: TRBD2; V gene: TRBV19; J gene: TRBJ2-2; CDR3 protein: CASSYLAGVFNTGELFF; CDR3 DNA: TGTGCCAGTAGTTACCTAGCGGGGGTTTTCAACACCGGGGAGCTGTTTTTT
clone size: NA; D gene: NA; V gene: TRBV27; J gene: TRBJ1-5; CDR3 protein: CASSLGRDQPQHF; CDR3 DNA: TGTGCCAGCAGTTTGGGAAGGGATCAGCCCCAGCATTTT
clone size: few; D gene: TRBD1; V gene: TRBV5-5; J gene: TRBJ1-4; CDR3 protein: CASSISGTGEEKLFF; CDR3 DNA: TGTGCCAGCAGCATATCCGGGACAGGGGAGGAAAAACTGTTTTTT
clone size: NA; D gene: TRBD2; V gene: TRBV7-8; J gene: TRBJ2-7; CDR3 protein: CASSPLAGAYEQYF; CDR3 DNA: TGTGCCAGCAGCCCCCTAGCGGGGGCCTACGAGCAGTACTTC
clone size: NA; D gene: NA; V gene: TRBV5-1; J gene: TRBJ1-4; CDR3 protein: CASSWGRAQATNEKLFF; CDR3 DNA: TGCGCCAGCAGCTGGGGCAGGGCCCAGGCAACTAATGAAAAACTGTTTTTT
clone size: NA; D gene: NA; V gene: TRBV9; J gene: TRBJ1-2; CDR3 protein: CASSVDPSQGGYTF; CDR3 DNA: TGTGCCAGCAGCGTAGACCCCTCCCAGGGCGGCTACACCTTC
clone size: once; D gene: NA; V gene: TRBV15; J gene: TRBJ2-7; CDR3 protein: CATSRDRGTTYEQYF; CDR3 DNA: TGTGCCACCAGCAGAGATCGGGGGACAACCTACGAGCAGTACTTC
clone size: few; D gene: NA; V gene: TRBV10-3; J gene: TRBJ1-2; CDR3 protein: CAISPEGVNYGYTF; CDR3 DNA: TGTGCCATCAGTCCTGAGGGGGTGAACTATGGCTACACCTTC
clone size: medium-sized; D gene: NA; V gene: TRBV19; J gene: TRBJ1-1; CDR3 protein: CASRTGAEAFF; CDR3 DNA: TGTGCCAGTAGAACCGGGGCTGAAGCTTTCTTT
clone size: NA; D gene: NA; V gene: TRBV19; J gene: TRBJ2-1; CDR3 protein: CASSGVHGYNEQFF; CDR3 DNA: TGTGCCAGTAGTGGGGTACATGGGTATAATGAGCAGTTCTTC
clone size: NA; D gene: NA; V gene: TRBV6-6; J gene: TRBJ2-5; CDR3 protein: CAGGTEETQYF; CDR3 DNA: TGTGCCGGAGGGACGGAAGAGACCCAGTACTTC
clone size: NA; D gene: NA; V gene: TRBV7-3; J gene: TRBJ1-2; CDR3 protein: CASSLTRVDYGYTF; CDR3 DNA: TGTGCCAGCAGCTTAACCAGGGTTGACTATGGCTACACCTTC
clone size: NA; D gene: TRBD1; V gene: TRBV27; J gene: TRBJ2-1; CDR3 protein: CASSFFGQGAYNEQFF; CDR3 DNA: TGTGCCAGCAGTTTCTTCGGACAGGGGGCTTACAATGAGCAGTTCTTC
clone size: NA; D gene: NA; V gene: TRBV7-9; J gene: TRBJ2-5; CDR3 protein: CASSSLGVAAGETQYF; CDR3 DNA: TGTGCCAGCAGCTCTCTCGGGGTTGCGGCGGGAGAGACCCAGTACTTC
clone size: NA; D gene: TRBD2; V gene: TRBV7-9; J gene: TRBJ2-5; CDR3 protein: CASSLVVAGGPGETQYF; CDR3 DNA: TGTGCCAGCAGCTTAGTGGTAGCGGGGGGGCCGGGAGAGACCCAGTACTTC
clone size: NA; D gene: TRBD2; V gene: TRBV4-1; J gene: TRBJ2-7; CDR3 protein: CASSQIAGGRGHEQYF; CDR3 DNA: TGCGCCAGCAGCCAGATAGCGGGGGGGCGAGGGCACGAGCAGTACTTC
clone size: NA; D gene: NA; V gene: TRBV14; J gene: TRBJ2-3; CDR3 protein: CASSHWGGAPSTDTQYF; CDR3 DNA: TGTGCCAGCAGCCACTGGGGCGGGGCCCCAAGCACAGATACGCAGTATTTT
clone size: NA; D gene: NA; V gene: TRBV5-1; J gene: TRBJ1-4; CDR3 protein: CASSFATDQKLFF; CDR3 DNA: TGCGCCAGCAGCTTCGCGACAGACCAAAAACTGTTTTTT
clone size: NA; D gene: TRBD1; V gene: TRBV6-2/TRBV6-3; J gene: TRBJ2-3; CDR3 protein: CASSYDRGSTDTQYF; CDR3 DNA: TGTGCCAGCAGTTACGACAGGGGGAGCACAGATACGCAGTATTTT
clone size: NA; D gene: TRBD2; V gene: TRBV18; J gene: TRBJ2-5; CDR3 protein: CATTSGGPVNQETQYF; CDR3 DNA: TGTGCCACCACTAGCGGGGGGCCTGTTAACCAAGAGACCCAGTACTTC
clone size: NA; D gene: TRBD1; V gene: TRBV29-1; J gene: TRBJ1-4; CDR3 protein: CSAEGTGDEKLFF; CDR3 DNA: TGCAGCGCCGAAGGGACAGGGGATGAAAAACTGTTTTTT
clone size: NA; D gene: NA; V gene: TRBV3-1/TRBV3-2; J gene: TRBJ2-1; CDR3 protein: CASSQFGTHNEQFF; CDR3 DNA: TGTGCCAGCAGCCAATTTGGGACTCACAATGAGCAGTTCTTC
clone size: NA; D gene: TRBD1; V gene: TRBV5-1; J gene: TRBJ2-7; CDR3 protein: CASSLVQGPFEQYF; CDR3 DNA: TGCGCCAGCAGCTTGGTACAGGGGCCATTCGAGCAGTACTTC
clone size: NA; D gene: NA; V gene: TRBV6-5; J gene: TRBJ2-6; CDR3 protein: CASSPAGTGANVLTF; CDR3 DNA: TGTGCCAGCAGCCCCGCGGGGACTGGGGCCAACGTCCTGACTTTC
clone size: NA; D gene: NA; V gene: TRBV19; J gene: TRBJ2-3; CDR3 protein: CASSRLISRSPTDTQYF; CDR3 DNA: TGTGCCAGTAGTCGGCTTATATCCCGATCTCCCACAGATACGCAGTATTTT
clone size: NA; D gene: TRBD1; V gene: TRBV2; J gene: TRBJ1-5; CDR3 protein: CASRGTGSNQPQHF; CDR3 DNA: TGTGCCAGCAGGGGGACAGGGTCTAATCAGCCCCAGCATTTT
clone size: NA; D gene: NA; V gene: TRBV15; J gene: TRBJ2-7; CDR3 protein: CATSRDGISYEQYF; CDR3 DNA: TGTGCCACCAGCAGAGATGGAATCTCCTACGAGCAGTACTTC
clone size: NA; D gene: NA; V gene: TRBV30; J gene: TRBJ2-4; CDR3 protein: CAWSVRLDSLAKNIQYF; CDR3 DNA: TGTGCCTGGAGTGTAAGGTTGGACTCTCTAGCCAAAAACATTCAGTACTTC
clone size: NA; D gene: TRBD1; V gene: TRBV5-1; J gene: TRBJ2-1; CDR3 protein: CASSVDGTGLHEQFF; CDR3 DNA: TGCGCCAGCAGCGTTGACGGGACAGGGCTACATGAGCAGTTCTTC
clone size: medium-sized; D gene: NA; V gene: TRBV6-2/TRBV6-3; J gene: TRBJ2-2; CDR3 protein: CASSLGHLNTGELFF; CDR3 DNA: TGTGCCAGCAGCTTGGGACACTTGAACACCGGGGAGCTGTTTTTT
clone size: NA; D gene: NA; V gene: TRBV18; J gene: TRBJ1-1; CDR3 protein: CASSPLLDSPVAFF; CDR3 DNA: TGTGCCAGCTCACCATTACTGGACTCTCCGGTGGCTTTCTTT
clone size: NA; D gene: NA; V gene: TRBV29-1; J gene: TRBJ2-3; CDR3 protein: CSVEEGIFTDTQYF; CDR3 DNA: TGCAGCGTTGAAGAGGGCATATTCACAGATACGCAGTATTTT
clone size: NA; D gene: TRBD1; V gene: TRBV7-2; J gene: TRBJ2-1; CDR3 protein: CASSEDRGTYNEQFF; CDR3 DNA: TGTGCCAGCAGCGAAGACAGGGGGACCTACAATGAGCAGTTCTTC
clone size: few; D gene: NA; V gene: TRBV7-9; J gene: TRBJ1-1; CDR3 protein: CASSLDPGRSENTEAFF; CDR3 DNA: TGTGCCAGCAGCTTAGACCCCGGACGGAGTGAGAACACTGAAGCTTTCTTT
clone size: once; D gene: NA; V gene: TRBV21-1; J gene: TRBJ1-1; CDR3 protein: CASSKVQGRTEAFF; CDR3 DNA: TGTGCCAGCAGCAAAGTGCAGGGTCGGACTGAAGCTTTCTTT
clone size: NA; D gene: NA; V gene: TRBV11-3; J gene: TRBJ2-3; CDR3 protein: CASSSNRMQYF; CDR3 DNA: TGTGCCAGCAGCTCTAATAGGATGCAGTATTTT
clone size: NA; D gene: TRBD1; V gene: TRBV5-4; J gene: TRBJ2-3; CDR3 protein: CASSTRGKSDTQYF; CDR3 DNA: TGTGCCAGCAGCACCAGGGGGAAATCGGATACGCAGTATTTT
clone size: NA; D gene: NA; V gene: TRBV2; J gene: TRBJ2-7; CDR3 protein: CASSEPGGNSYEQYF; CDR3 DNA: TGTGCCAGCAGTGAACCTGGTGGGAACTCCTACGAGCAGTACTTC
clone size: medium-sized; D gene: NA; V gene: TRBV6-5; J gene: TRBJ1-4; CDR3 protein: CASSYSRMLGEKLFF; CDR3 DNA: TGTGCCAGCAGTTACTCACGTATGCTGGGAGAAAAACTGTTTTTT
clone size: NA; D gene: NA; V gene: TRBV6-5; J gene: TRBJ2-6; CDR3 protein: CASSPRSSGANVLTF; CDR3 DNA: TGTGCCAGCAGCCCCCGAAGCTCTGGGGCCAACGTCCTGACTTTC
clone size: NA; D gene: NA; V gene: TRBV5-1; J gene: TRBJ1-1; CDR3 protein: CASQGNTEAFF; CDR3 DNA: TGCGCCAGCCAGGGGAACACTGAAGCTTTCTTT
clone size: NA; D gene: TRBD1; V gene: TRBV5-1; J gene: TRBJ1-6; CDR3 protein: CASSASGTGNSPLHF; CDR3 DNA: TGCGCCAGCAGCGCTTCCGGGACAGGGAATTCACCCCTCCACTTT
clone size: NA; D gene: TRBD2; V gene: TRBV29-1; J gene: TRBJ2-1; CDR3 protein: CSVGEGNEQFF; CDR3 DNA: TGCAGCGTCGGGGAGGGTAATGAGCAGTTCTTC
clone size: NA; D gene: NA; V gene: TRBV27; J gene: TRBJ1-6; CDR3 protein: CASSLRGGGSPLHF; CDR3 DNA: TGTGCCAGCAGTTTAAGGGGCGGCGGTTCACCCCTCCACTTT
clone size: NA; D gene: TRBD1; V gene: TRBV19; J gene: TRBJ1-5; CDR3 protein: CASSIQRTGINQPQHF; CDR3 DNA: TGTGCCAGTAGTATTCAAAGGACAGGCATCAATCAGCCCCAGCATTTT
clone size: NA; D gene: NA; V gene: TRBV5-4; J gene: TRBJ2-7; CDR3 protein: CASSLALRGGDYEQYF; CDR3 DNA: TGTGCCAGCAGCTTGGCCCTAAGGGGGGGAGACTACGAGCAGTACTTC
clone size: once; D gene: NA; V gene: TRBV3-1/TRBV3-2; J gene: TRBJ1-6; CDR3 protein: CASSQREGGETLHF; CDR3 DNA: TGTGCCAGCAGCCAAAGGGAAGGGGGAGAAACCCTCCACTTT
clone size: NA; D gene: NA; V gene: TRBV18; J gene: TRBJ1-2; CDR3 protein: CASSPIGREDTNYGYTF; CDR3 DNA: TGTGCCAGCTCACCCATTGGCAGGGAAGATACTAACTATGGCTACACCTTC
clone size: NA; D gene: NA; V gene: TRBV21-1; J gene: TRBJ2-4; CDR3 protein: CASSKSPHQSGPHLAKNIQYF; CDR3 DNA: TGTGCCAGCAGCAAATCACCACACCAGTCGGGACCCCATCTAGCCAAAAACATTCAGTACTTC
clone size: NA; D gene: NA; V gene: TRBV6-4; J gene: TRBJ2-3; CDR3 protein: CASSESQGSSDTQYF; CDR3 DNA: TGTGCCAGCAGTGAATCCCAGGGATCGTCAGATACGCAGTATTTT